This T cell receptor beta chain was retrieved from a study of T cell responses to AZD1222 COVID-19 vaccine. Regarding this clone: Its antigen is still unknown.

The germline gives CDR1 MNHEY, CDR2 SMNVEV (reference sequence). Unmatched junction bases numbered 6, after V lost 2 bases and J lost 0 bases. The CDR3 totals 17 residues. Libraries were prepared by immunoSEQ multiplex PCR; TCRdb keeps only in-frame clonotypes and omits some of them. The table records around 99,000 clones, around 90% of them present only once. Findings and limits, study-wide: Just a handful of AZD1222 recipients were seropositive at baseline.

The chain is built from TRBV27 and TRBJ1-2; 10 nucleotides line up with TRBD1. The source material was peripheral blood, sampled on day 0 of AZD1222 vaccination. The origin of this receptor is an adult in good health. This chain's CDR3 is CASSLRTGTGANYGYTF. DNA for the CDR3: TGTGCCAGCAGTTTACGTACCGGGACAGGGGCTAACTATGGCTACACCTTC.